This T cell receptor beta chain originates from a study of control samples from healthy donors and cancer patients. This table comes from immunoSEQ multiplex PCR, and its TCRdb copy is limited to in-frame clones, with some not included. Of 60,000 to 100,000 clones listed, around 89% are singletons. Germline trimming cut 1 base from V and 4 bases from J; bases unmatched to any gene: 15. The CDR3 length is 19 residues. Germline lookup yields CDR1 LGHNA and CDR2 YSLEER. The origin of this receptor is a man between 50 and 59 years old in good health. The V and J genes are TRBV4-3 and TRBJ1-4, with 7 bases matching TRBD1. Sequencing was done on a sample of blood. CDR3 sequence reads: CASSQVIDREKPYNEKLFF. CDR3 coding DNA: TGCGCCAGCAGCCAAGTGATAGACAGGGAAAAGCCGTATAATGAAAAACTGTTTTTT.